These 15 T cell receptor beta chains originate from one sample sequenced in a study of blood T cell repertoires in COVID-19. Profiled with immunoSEQ multiplex PCR; TCRdb holds only in-frame clones, not every one. The table shows about 93,000 clones, with roughly 88% occurring only once. The specimen sequenced was peripheral blood. These receptors were taken from a human donor with active COVID-19. The donor label of this sample is uncertain.

The chain joins TRBV4-3 to TRBJ1-1; D is ambiguous. Germline V gene sequence: CDR1 LGHNA, CDR2 YSLEER. This CDR3 comprises 14 residues. The germline V and J ends were trimmed by 1 base and 6 bases, with 12 bases remaining between them. CDR3 DNA sequence: TGCGCCAGCAGCCAAGGGAGGGTAGCTGCTGAAGCTTTCTTT. This gives the protein CASSQGRVAAEAFF.

This clone was detected only once. The genes are TRBV11-3 and TRBJ2-1, with a tentative D call TRBD2 (6 bases). CDR1 and CDR2 from the germline V gene are SGHNT and YENEEA. The CDR3 covers 16 residues. Trimming shortened V by 0 bases and J by 1 base, and 10 bases separated the two germline ends. The CDR3 here is CASSLDGGVSYNEQFF. The CDR3 coding sequence is TGTGCCAGCAGCTTAGATGGAGGGGTATCCTACAATGAGCAGTTCTTC.

This clone was counted only a few times. This chain joins TRBV6-2 or TRBV6-3 and TRBJ1-5, with D possibly being TRBD1 (5 bases). Per the germline V gene, CDR1 is MNHEY and CDR2 is SVGEGT. V was clipped by 0 bases and J by 7 bases, with 10 bases between them. The CDR3 consists of 14 residues. This CDR3 is CASSYSSGGQPQHF. The CDR3 DNA reads TGTGCCAGCAGTTACTCATCGGGGGGACAGCCCCAGCATTTT.

V and J are TRBV29-1 and TRBJ1-1; the D is unclear. Germline V CDR1 and CDR2: SQVTM, ANQGSEA. Trimming took 3 bases from V and 8 from J, leaving 10 bases between them. This CDR3 is built from 11 residues. Written as DNA, the CDR3 is TGCAGCGTTGATGAAGCGGCGGAAGCTTTCTTT. Translated: CSVDEAAEAFF.

The V call is TRBV29-1, the J call TRBJ2-1; TRBD2 matches at 11 bases. Trimming took 7 bases from V and 8 from J; bases not matched to a gene: 7. Germline lookup yields CDR1 SQVTM and CDR2 ANQGSEA. This CDR3 is 13 amino acids long. CDR3 DNA sequence: TGCAGCGGCTCGACTAGCGGGGTCTATGAGCAGTTCTTC. The encoded protein is CSGSTSGVYEQFF.

The V and J genes are TRBV15 and TRBJ2-7; TRBD2 agrees at 11 bases. Per germline, CDR1 LNHNV and CDR2 YYDKDF (reference sequence). The CDR3 is 17 residues long. V shed 3 bases, J shed 3 bases, and the junction held 10 bases outside the gene matches. This CDR3 reads CATSRKLAGVDNYEQYF. The CDR3 DNA is TGTGCCACCAGCAGGAAACTAGCGGGGGTTGATAACTACGAGCAGTACTTC.

The chain carries TRBV14 and TRBJ1-1, with TRBD1 matching over 7 bases. This CDR3 region has 14 residues. The germline V gene encodes CDR1 SGHDN and CDR2 FVKESK. With V trimmed by 3 bases and J by 2 bases, 3 bases remained unmatched. CDR3 DNA: TGTGCCAGCAGCCATGACAGGGAAAACACTGAAGCTTTCTTT. It translates to CASSHDRENTEAFF.

This chain links TRBV9 with TRBJ2-3; 11 bases agree with TRBD2. The CDR3 runs 16 residues. Germline CDR1 is SGDLS and CDR2 is YYNGEE. The V segment lost 0 bases and the J segment 5 bases; nucleotides outside the gene matches: 5. CDR3 sequence: CASSVVGTSGRDTQYF. The CDR3 DNA follows: TGTGCCAGCAGCGTAGTGGGGACTAGCGGTAGAGATACGCAGTATTTT. Supplemented by reference TRBV9 and TRBJ2-3, the full variable domain reads DSGVTQTPKHLITATGQRVTLRCSPRSGDLSVYWYQQSLDQGLQFLIQYYNGEERAKGNILERFSAQQFPDLHSELNLSSLELGDSALYFCASSVVGTSGRDTQYFGPGTRLTVL.

The V gene is TRBV28, the J gene TRBJ2-7; 7 positions agree with TRBD1. V was clipped by 2 bases and J by 6 bases; unmatched bases: 7. This CDR3 has 14 residues. CDR1 and CDR2 (germline): MDHEN, SYDVKM. The CDR3 loop reads CASSLRQGIREQYF. DNA for the CDR3: TGTGCCAGCAGTTTACGACAGGGTATCCGCGAGCAGTACTTC.

The chain combines TRBV7-2 with TRBJ2-7; D may be TRBD1 (5 bases). V dropped 2 bases and J dropped 3 bases, with 17 bases sitting between them. In germline, CDR1 is SGHTA, CDR2 FQGNSA. CDR3 length equals 16 residues. The CDR3 here is CASSLSFSDRVYEQYF. CDR3 DNA: TGTGCCAGCAGCTTAAGTTTCAGTGACAGAGTCTACGAGCAGTACTTC.

The chain couples TRBV6-5 to TRBJ1-6; the match to TRBD1 covers 8 bases. Germline lookup yields CDR1 MNHEY and CDR2 SVGAGI. The V and J ends lost 6 bases and 7 bases, in that order; junction bases with no gene match: 5. The CDR3 is 14 residues long. The CDR3: CASRGTGKNSPLHF. In DNA form, the CDR3 reads TGTGCCAGCAGGGGGACAGGAAAAAATTCACCCCTCCACTTT.

J is TRBJ2-5 and V is TRBV7-8; TRBD1 might be the D (6 bases). This CDR3 spans 17 amino acids. CDR1 and CDR2 from the germline V gene are SGHVS and FQNEAQ. Deletions cut 0 bases from V and 5 bases from J, with 19 bases between. The CDR3 region has the DNA TGTGCCAGCAGCTTAGCGTTAGGGGACGGAAGGGGGGAGACCCAGTACTTC. Protein product: CASSLALGDGRGETQYF.

This chain joins TRBV9 and TRBJ1-1, with D possibly TRBD1 on 6 matching bases. CDR1 and CDR2 (germline): SGDLS, YYNGEE. V was trimmed by 1 base and J by 3 bases, leaving 13 bases between them. The CDR3 is 15 residues long. CDR3 in amino acids: CASSVTGTQHTEAFF. CDR3 bases: TGTGCCAGCAGCGTAACCGGGACACAGCACACTGAAGCTTTCTTT.

The CDR3 coding sequence is TGTGCCATCAGTGAGTCGTTCGGGTCAGGGCCTGAAGCTTTCTTT. Its translation: CAISESFGSGPEAFF. V is TRBV10-3 and J is TRBJ1-1; D possibly corresponds to TRBD1 (5 bases). The germline V gene has CDR1 ENHRY and CDR2 SYGVKD. The V end was cut by 0 bases, the J end by 6 bases, with 14 bases between. The CDR3 has 15 amino acids.

The chain couples TRBV9 to TRBJ2-1, with a possible D match to TRBD1 (6 bases). CDR1 and CDR2 (germline): SGDLS, YYNGEE. The CDR3 is 16 amino acids. With 3 bases removed from V and 1 base from J, the gap between germline ends came to 14 bases. The CDR3 is CASSGERTASYNEQFF. The CDR3 nucleotides read TGTGCCAGCAGCGGTGAGAGGACAGCTTCCTACAATGAGCAGTTCTTC.